This T cell receptor beta chain was profiled in a study of T cells after yellow fever vaccination (dated by TCRdb to between 2019 and 2020). Concerning the study at large: Memory subsets (EM, EMRA, CM and Tscm) were sorted on a BD FACS Aria III using CD3, CD45RA, CCR7 and CD95 staining. Blood samples were taken at several timepoints before and after primary and secondary immunization, and bulk PBMC replicates and cell subsets were isolated. Memory subsets were sorted on days 0, 15 and 45 and at 18 months after primary vaccination, and on days 0, 15 and 45 after the 30-year booster. The SMART-Seq v4 Ultra Low Input RNA kit was used to prepare libraries from fractions with low cell numbers. To follow T-cell clones before and after both primary and booster YFV17D yellow fever vaccination, bulk TCR alpha and beta repertoires underwent longitudinal sequencing. Two healthy male donors, one aged 18 to 30 and one aged 30 to 40 years, made up the cohort.

TCR cDNA was made using 5'RACE template switching, a step that added a universal primer site and unique molecular identifiers. Priming of cDNA synthesis was performed from both the TCR alpha and TCR beta constant segments. Library amplification used two PCR steps, and the second PCR step added sample barcodes and sequencing adapters. Sequencing of libraries was done on Illumina HiSeq 2500 (2x100 bp) or NovaSeq (2x150 bp). The original methods were these. Demultiplexing of reads and collapsing into UMI consensus sequences were performed with MIGEC, and V(D)J alignment was carried out with MiXCR. Vaccine-responding clonotypes were identified with edgeR using replicate PBMC samples, with FDR below 0.01 and a log2 fold change above 5 up to day 15 being required. Bulk clonotypes were assigned CD4 or CD8 identity according to which sequenced CD4 or CD8 repertoire held them at higher abundance. To estimate how each clone was distributed across memory phenotypes, clonotype frequencies in memory subsets were weighted by the numbers of FACS-sorted cells. TCRdb's own reprocessing of the public reads used fastp at Q25 and MiXCR and kept productive beta chains. Rows merge per CDR3 protein into single entries with the most common DNA and genes. What appears here as the V and J calls and clone size reflects TCRdb's work, not the paper's. This sample gives about 4,600 distinct CDR3 sequences in total; less than 4.5% of them show up just once. The ten top clones hold around 64% of the sample.

This clonotype is termed medium-sized (0.01 to 0.1%). The record has no base qualities; no much larger clone is one base away. Taken from cysteine to phenylalanine, the CDR3 has 14 residues. Of all the DNA, just the CDR3 is kept, 42 bases in frame from base 1. Cut back by 3 bases and 3 bases, the V and J ends lie 9 bases apart. Based on the germline V gene, the CDR1 and CDR2 sequences are MDHEN and SYDVKM. Reading the label with the study, this specimen's treatment or condition is: live attenuated yellow fever vaccine strain. A standard Ficoll-Paque protocol was used to isolate PBMCs from peripheral blood. The RNeasy Micro Kit was used to extract RNA from sorted memory subsets. The research as a whole found: A small fraction of clonotypes showed up in both the CD4 and CD8 compartments, probably as a result of convergent recombination. Most clones expanded after primary vaccination were re-detected after the booster (96% of CD4 and roughly 87% of CD8), suggesting broad memory maintenance. In the sorted memory subsets on day 0, nearly all vaccine-responding clonotypes were below the level of detection. Computational filtering was required because FACS-sorted repertoires could contain abundant contaminating clonotypes from the bulk population. The secondary T-cell response was weaker than the primary response but faster, peaking on day 5 instead of day 15. Only a couple of donors were included in the study, so the extent to which the findings can be generalized is limited.

The rearranged chain carries TRBV28 and TRBJ1-5, with no confidently assigned D gene. Here the sequenced sample was PBMCs, either bulk or a sorted T-cell subset (CD4+, CD8+, memory, or dextramer-sorted; not recorded which), taken 15 days after the yellow fever booster vaccination. The TCR was taken from a young man who received the YFV17D yellow fever vaccine. The CDR3 sequence is CASSFPQNNQPQHF. In nucleotides, the sequence is TGTGCCAGCAGTTTTCCGCAGAACAATCAGCCCCAGCATTTT. Full variable domain (CDR3 extended with the reference TRBV28 and TRBJ1-5 proteins): DVKVTQSSRYLVKRTGEKVFLECVQDMDHENMFWYRQDPGLGLRLIYFSYDVKMKEKGDIPEGYSVSREKKERFSLILESASTNQTSMYLCASSFPQNNQPQHFGDGTRLSIL.